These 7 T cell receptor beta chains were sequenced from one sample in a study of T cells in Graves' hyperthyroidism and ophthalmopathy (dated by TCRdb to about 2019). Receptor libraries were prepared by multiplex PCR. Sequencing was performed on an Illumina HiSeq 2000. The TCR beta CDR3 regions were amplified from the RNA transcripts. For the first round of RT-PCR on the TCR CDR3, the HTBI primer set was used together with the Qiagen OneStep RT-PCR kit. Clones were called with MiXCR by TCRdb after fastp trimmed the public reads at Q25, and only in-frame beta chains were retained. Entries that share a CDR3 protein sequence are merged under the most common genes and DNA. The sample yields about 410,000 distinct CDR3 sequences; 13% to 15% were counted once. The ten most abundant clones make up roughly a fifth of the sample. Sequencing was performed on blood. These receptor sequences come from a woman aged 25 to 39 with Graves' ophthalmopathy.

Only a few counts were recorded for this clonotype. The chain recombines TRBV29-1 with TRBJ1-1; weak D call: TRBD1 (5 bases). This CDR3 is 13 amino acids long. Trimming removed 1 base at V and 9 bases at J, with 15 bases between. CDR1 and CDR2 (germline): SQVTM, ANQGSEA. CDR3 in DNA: TGCAGCGTTGAAGCCGGGACCGCTGTGAAAGCTTTCTTT. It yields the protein CSVEAGTAVKAFF. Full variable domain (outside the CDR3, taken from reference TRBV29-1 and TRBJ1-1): SAVISQKPSRDICQRGTSLTIQCQVDSQVTMMFWYRQQPGQSLTLIATANQGSEATYESGFVIDKFPISRPNLTFSTLTVSNMSPEDSSIYLCSVEAGTAVKAFFGQGTRLTVV.

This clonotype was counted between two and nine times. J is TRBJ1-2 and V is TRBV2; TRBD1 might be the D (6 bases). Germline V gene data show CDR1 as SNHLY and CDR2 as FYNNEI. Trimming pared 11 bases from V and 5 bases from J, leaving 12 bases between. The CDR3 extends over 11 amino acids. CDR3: CAGQGWYGYTF. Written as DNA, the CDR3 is TGTGCCGGCCAGGGGTGGTATGGCTACACCTTC.

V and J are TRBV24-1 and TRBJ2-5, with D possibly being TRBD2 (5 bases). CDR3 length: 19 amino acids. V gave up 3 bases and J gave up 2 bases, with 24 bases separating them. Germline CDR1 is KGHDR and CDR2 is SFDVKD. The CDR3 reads CATSDLVRVGLLDQETQYF. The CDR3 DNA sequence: TGTGCCACCAGTGATCTCGTGCGGGTAGGGCTCTTGGATCAAGAGACCCAGTACTTC.

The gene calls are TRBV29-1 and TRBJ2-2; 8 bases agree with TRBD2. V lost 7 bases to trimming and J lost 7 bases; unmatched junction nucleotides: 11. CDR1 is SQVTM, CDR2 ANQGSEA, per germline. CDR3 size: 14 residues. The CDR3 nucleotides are TGCAGCGCCCCGGGGGGGACCCTAGGCGGGGAGCTGTTTTTT. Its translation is CSAPGGTLGGELFF.

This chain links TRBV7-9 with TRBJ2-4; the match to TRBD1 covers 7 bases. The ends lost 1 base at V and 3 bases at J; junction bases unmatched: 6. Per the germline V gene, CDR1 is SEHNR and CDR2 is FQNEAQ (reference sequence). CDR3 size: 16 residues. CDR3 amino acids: CASSLEYGQDKNIQYF. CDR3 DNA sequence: TGTGCCAGCAGCTTAGAGTACGGACAGGACAAAAACATTCAGTACTTC.

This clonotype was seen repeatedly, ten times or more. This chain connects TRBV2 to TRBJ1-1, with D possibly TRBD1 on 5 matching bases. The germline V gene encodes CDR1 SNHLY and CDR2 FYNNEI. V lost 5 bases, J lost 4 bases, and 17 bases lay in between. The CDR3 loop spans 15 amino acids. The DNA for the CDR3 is TGTGCCAGCAGTACCCCGGGGCCCTGGGGCACTGAAGCTTTCTTT. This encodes CASSTPGPWGTEAFF.

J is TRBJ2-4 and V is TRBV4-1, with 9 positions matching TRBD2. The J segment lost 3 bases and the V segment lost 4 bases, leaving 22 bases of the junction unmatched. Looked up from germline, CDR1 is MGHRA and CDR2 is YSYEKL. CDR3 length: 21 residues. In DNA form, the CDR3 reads TGCGCCAGCAGCCTATCGAGCAGTGCTCAGCGGGGGGCAGGGGGCAAAAACATTCAGTACTTC. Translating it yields CASSLSSSAQRGAGGKNIQYF.